Each of the 27 T cell receptor beta chains below was sequenced from the same sample in a study of cytomegalovirus exposure and HLA in healthy donors. The PCR contained 60 Vbeta and 13 Jbeta primers. Profiling relied on immunoSEQ multiplex PCR, and the TCRdb table lists in-frame clones only, not all of them. Here the sample spans tens of thousands of clones, about four fifths being singletons. Sample: PBMCs. Source of these receptors: a woman in her 30s in good health and CMV-seronegative.

This chain uses TRBV5-1 with TRBJ1-5, with 7 bases aligning to TRBD1. CDR1 and CDR2 (germline): SGHRS, YFSETQ. The ends lost 4 bases at V and 2 bases at J; junction bases unmatched: 6. This CDR3 is built from 15 residues. In DNA, the CDR3 is TGCGCCAGCAGCCCCTGGACAGGAGGCAATCAGCCCCAGCATTTT. As protein: CASSPWTGGNQPQHF.

This chain connects TRBV7-2 to TRBJ2-5; 10 bases align to TRBD1. Germline assignment: CDR1 SGHTA and CDR2 FQGNSA. The CDR3 consists of 16 residues. J lost 11 bases, V lost 5 bases, and 17 bases had no gene match. Here the CDR3 reads CASSVTSGTGDREQYF. CDR3 bases: TGTGCCAGCAGCGTTACTTCCGGGACAGGGGACAGGGAGCAGTACTTC.

This clone was detected only a few times. J is TRBJ2-7 and V is TRBV28; D is ambiguous. Between the trimmed V and J ends, which lost 3 bases and 3 bases, there was a span of 6 bases. Germline CDR1 and CDR2: MDHEN and SYDVKM. The CDR3 totals 12 residues. This CDR3 reads CASSLPSYEQYF. CDR3 bases: TGTGCCAGCAGTTTGCCGAGCTACGAGCAGTACTTC.

This clone was recorded only once. The J gene is TRBJ1-1, the V gene TRBV15; D uncertain. The CDR3 contains 13 residues. The V and J ends lost 6 bases and 0 bases respectively, with 8 bases between them. Germline assignment: CDR1 LNHNV and CDR2 YYDKDF (reference sequence). DNA of the CDR3: TGTGCCACCAGGAACACCCTGAACACTGAAGCTTTCTTT. Translating it yields CATRNTLNTEAFF.

V gene TRBV14 combines with J gene TRBJ2-2, with 13 bases aligning to TRBD2. The V and J ends lost 2 bases and 7 bases, in that order; junction bases with no gene match: 7. Germline CDR1 is SGHDN and CDR2 is FVKESK. The CDR3 spans 17 residues. The CDR3 loop is CASSQPGLAGAIGELFF. CDR3 bases: TGTGCCAGCAGCCAACCAGGACTAGCGGGGGCGATCGGGGAGCTGTTTTTT.

This clone was counted once. The gene calls are TRBV5-1 and TRBJ2-7; the match to TRBD1 covers 7 bases. J gave up 7 bases and V 0 bases, and 7 bases lay outside the gene matches. The length of the CDR3 is 14 residues. Looked up from germline, CDR1 is SGHRS and CDR2 is YFSETQ. DNA of the CDR3: TGCGCCAGCAGCTTGGAGGGGGCAGCTGGGGAGCAGTACTTC. Residues: CASSLEGAAGEQYF.

This clone was picked up one time. The chain links TRBV5-6 to TRBJ2-7, with unresolved D. Trimming removed 1 base from V and 0 bases from J, with 11 bases in between. This CDR3 has 15 residues. Germline assignment: CDR1 SGHDT and CDR2 YYEEEE. CDR3 sequence reads: CASSLPGRSSYEQYF. The CDR3 DNA is TGTGCCAGCAGCTTGCCGGGTAGAAGCTCCTACGAGCAGTACTTC.

In this sample, this clone turned up once. The chain is built from TRBV6-1 and TRBJ2-3; 7 nucleotides align to TRBD2. Germline loops: CDR1 MNHNS, CDR2 SASEGT. The CDR3 consists of 13 residues. J gave up 1 base and V 7 bases, and 2 bases lay outside the gene matches. Here the CDR3 reads CASTSGGTDTQYF. The CDR3 DNA sequence: TGTGCCAGCACAAGCGGGGGCACAGATACGCAGTATTTT.

This sequence joins TRBV29-1 and TRBJ2-1; 9 nucleotides line up with TRBD1. The germline V gene encodes CDR1 SQVTM and CDR2 ANQGSEA. The CDR3 consists of 14 residues. V lost 6 bases to trimming and J lost 7 bases; unmatched junction nucleotides: 10. CDR3 nucleotides: TGCAGCGTGGCCCGGACAGGGGCGCATAATGAGCAGTTCTTC. Translation: CSVARTGAHNEQFF.

For the CDR3, the DNA is TGTGCCAGTAGTATTCAGAATCAGCCCCAGCATTTT. Amino acids: CASSIQNQPQHF. This rearrangement joins TRBV19 to TRBJ1-5; the D is unclear. From germline, CDR1 is LNHDA and CDR2 SQIVND (reference sequence). This CDR3 spans 12 amino acids. With 3 bases removed from V and 4 bases from J, the gap between germline ends came to 4 bases. The full variable domain, completed using reference TRBV19 and TRBJ1-5, is DGGITQSPKYLFRKEGQNVTLSCEQNLNHDAMYWYRQDPGQGLRLIYYSQIVNDFQKGDIAEGYSVSREKKESFPLTVTSAQKNPTAFYLCASSIQNQPQHFGDGTRLSIL.

The CDR3 spells CASRGQGDHQPQHF. The DNA of the CDR3 is TGTGCCAGCAGGGGACAGGGGGATCATCAGCCCCAGCATTTT. The rearrangement joins TRBV2 to TRBJ1-5; 11 bases match TRBD1. Germline V gene sequence: CDR1 SNHLY, CDR2 FYNNEI. V was pared by 6 bases and J by 5 bases, with 3 bases of the junction left unmatched. The CDR3 consists of 14 residues.

The chain uses TRBV19 and TRBJ2-5; D gene unclear. The CDR3 has 12 amino acids. Germline values: CDR1 LNHDA, CDR2 SQIVND (reference sequence). Trimming pared 0 bases from V and 5 bases from J, leaving 4 bases between. CDR3 protein: CASSIDLETQYF. CDR3 DNA: TGTGCCAGTAGTATAGATCTGGAGACCCAGTACTTC.

The chain uses TRBV11-2 and TRBJ2-1; TRBD2 aligns across 11 bases. Germline V CDR1 and CDR2: SGHAT, FQNNGV. CDR3 length: 16 residues. V was pared by 5 bases and J by 8 bases, with 11 bases of the junction left unmatched. The CDR3: CASSVSGGASPHEQFF. CDR3 nucleotide sequence: TGTGCCAGCAGCGTTAGCGGGGGGGCATCTCCCCATGAGCAGTTCTTC.

The chain couples TRBV5-8 to TRBJ1-1, with D unresolved. V lost 0 bases and J 11 bases, leaving 14 bases between the germline ends. The germline V gene has CDR1 SGHTS and CDR2 YDEGEE. There are 13 residues in the CDR3. The CDR3 nucleotides read TGTGCCAGCAGCTTGGCGTATCCTACGGAGGCTTTCTTT. Residues: CASSLAYPTEAFF.

This clone was recorded a few times. The V and J genes are TRBV7-2 and TRBJ1-1; no reliable D call. V lost 6 bases and J 1 base, leaving 6 bases between the germline ends. Germline values: CDR1 SGHTA, CDR2 FQGNSA. This CDR3 has 12 residues. The CDR3 region is CASSHGNTEAFF. As DNA, the CDR3 is TGTGCCAGCAGTCACGGGAACACTGAAGCTTTCTTT.

The gene calls are TRBV6-1 and TRBJ2-6; perhaps TRBD2 as D (6 bases). CDR3 length equals 16 residues. Germline V gene sequence: CDR1 MNHNS, CDR2 SASEGT. The germline V and J ends were trimmed by 2 bases and 0 bases, with 8 bases remaining between them. Here the CDR3 reads CASSELADSGANVLTF. The CDR3 DNA reads as TGTGCCAGCAGTGAATTAGCGGACTCTGGGGCCAACGTCCTGACTTTC.

The chain employs TRBV19 and TRBJ2-3; a weak D match, TRBD1 (5 bases). Germline CDR1 LNHDA, CDR2 SQIVND (reference sequence). The length of the CDR3 is 15 residues. The germline V and J ends were trimmed by 10 bases and 0 bases, with 17 bases remaining between them. The chain's CDR3 is CATQWGPGSTDTQYF. As DNA, the CDR3 is TGTGCCACTCAGTGGGGTCCAGGGAGCACAGATACGCAGTATTTT.

This clone has just a few counts. The chain combines TRBV6-5 with TRBJ2-7; 8 bases agree with TRBD2. Germline loops: CDR1 MNHEY, CDR2 SVGAGI. Trimming at V came to 8 bases and at J to 10 bases, leaving 13 bases not matched to a gene. The CDR3 is 13 residues long. The CDR3 sequence: CASLPTGSGNQYF. CDR3 nucleotide sequence: TGTGCCAGCCTACCCACCGGTAGCGGGAACCAGTACTTC.

The rearrangement joins TRBV5-1 to TRBJ1-3, with D possibly being TRBD1 (5 bases). Germline V gene lookup returns CDR1 SGHRS and CDR2 YFSETQ. The V and J ends lost 4 bases and 0 bases respectively, with 11 bases between them. CDR3 length equals 15 residues. For the CDR3, the DNA is TGCGCCAGCAGCCCGGGACTTATCTCTGGAAACACCATATATTTT. The encoded protein is CASSPGLISGNTIYF.

A single count supports this clone. This chain uses TRBV7-2 with TRBJ1-6; the match to TRBD1 covers 7 bases. Germline CDR1 SGHTA, CDR2 FQGNSA. The CDR3 length is 17 residues. J gave up 0 bases and V 4 bases, and 6 bases lay outside the gene matches. The CDR3 nucleotides read TGTGCCAGCAGCTCCCGACAGGGAAGCTCCTATAATTCACCCCTCCACTTT. This gives the protein CASSSRQGSSYNSPLHF.

This chain links TRBV11-3 with TRBJ1-4; no definite D call. Germline V lookup: CDR1 SGHNT, CDR2 YENEEA. This CDR3 spans 12 amino acids. Between the trimmed V and J ends, which lost 2 bases and 7 bases, there was a span of 5 bases. CDR3: CASSLISEKLFF. CDR3 in DNA: TGTGCCAGCAGCTTAATTAGTGAAAAACTGTTTTTT.

The chain's CDR3 is CSVMTESYTGELFF. CDR3 coding DNA: TGCAGCGTAATGACGGAGAGTTACACCGGGGAGCTGTTTTTT. The chain uses TRBV29-1 and TRBJ2-2; D uncertain. Germline values: CDR1 SQVTM, CDR2 ANQGSEA. CDR3 length: 14 residues. V was trimmed by 6 bases and J by 3 bases, leaving 14 bases between them.

The J gene is TRBJ1-4, the V gene TRBV6-1; no reliable D call. Germline-derived CDR1 and CDR2 are MNHNS and SASEGT. The CDR3 has 14 residues. V was shortened by 6 bases and J by 6 bases, with 14 bases between the two germline ends. In DNA, the CDR3 is TGTGCCAGCAGCCACCCGAGGGAGGATGAAAAACTGTTTTTT. Protein sequence: CASSHPREDEKLFF.

The chain couples TRBV19 to TRBJ2-2, with D perhaps matching TRBD2 (6 bases). The V gene lost 5 bases and the J gene lost 4 bases, with 14 bases spanning the gap. Per germline, CDR1 LNHDA and CDR2 SQIVND (reference sequence). The CDR3 extends over 15 amino acids. The CDR3 bases are TGTGCCAGTAGTGCCGGGGGAAGGGCCACCGGGGAGCTGTTTTTT. This sequence encodes CASSAGGRATGELFF.

The chain is built from TRBV7-2 and TRBJ1-2; no reliable D call. This CDR3 is 10 amino acids long. Trimming took off 8 bases at V and 6 bases at J, with 7 bases between the two ends. Germline V gives CDR1 SGHTA, CDR2 FQGNSA. This CDR3 reads CASGQNGYTF. CDR3 nucleotide sequence: TGTGCCAGCGGTCAGAATGGCTACACCTTC. The variable domain in full, with the rest retrieved from reference TRBV7-2 and TRBJ1-2, is GAGVSQSPSNKVTEKGKDVELRCDPISGHTALYWYRQSLGQGLEFLIYFQGNSAPDKSGLPSDRFSAERTGGSVSTLTIQRTQQEDSAVYLCASGQNGYTFGSGTRLTVV.

The V call is TRBV6-1, the J call TRBJ1-6; 9 nucleotides agree with TRBD1. With 6 bases clipped from V and 5 bases from J, the junction kept 2 bases outside the gene matches. The CDR3 runs 14 residues. The V gene's germline CDR1 is MNHNS and CDR2 SASEGT. The CDR3 sequence: CASRRTGDNSPLHF. The CDR3, as DNA: TGTGCCAGCAGGCGGACAGGGGATAATTCACCCCTCCACTTT.

The gene calls are TRBV5-6 and TRBJ1-3; D uncertain. V dropped 3 bases and J dropped 4 bases, with 11 bases sitting between them. Germline CDR1 SGHDT, CDR2 YYEEEE. The CDR3 length is 14 residues. The CDR3 protein is CASSSRPGGNTIYF. As DNA, the CDR3 is TGTGCCAGCAGCTCAAGGCCAGGAGGAAACACCATATATTTT.